This TCR beta chain was obtained from a study of T-cell reconstitution after alpha-beta-depleted transplantation in children. Unique molecular identifiers were used in preparing the TCRbeta library. A single record per CDR3 protein comes from TCRdb applying MiXCR to the PCR reads. The data show 600,000 to 700,000 distinct CDR3 sequences, 16% seen once. Deletions cut 0 bases from V and 0 bases from J, with 9 bases between. CDR1 is LGHNA, CDR2 YNFKEQ, per germline. The length of the CDR3 is 16 residues. This chain connects TRBV4-2 to TRBJ2-4, with unresolved D. The specimen was PBMCs from the stem cell graft donor, collected from the stem cell graft. This receptor was taken from a human donor who donated a stem cell graft to a child with acute myeloid leukemia. CDR3 DNA: TGTGCCAGCAGCCAAGACCCGGGTGGAGCCAAAAACATTCAGTACTTC. This encodes CASSQDPGGAKNIQYF.